The 5 T cell receptor beta chains listed next were all sequenced from one sample in a study of cytomegalovirus exposure and HLA in healthy donors. With 60 Vbeta and 13 Jbeta primers, the PCR was carried out. Profiled with immunoSEQ multiplex PCR; TCRdb holds only in-frame clones, not every one. The sample lists 130,000 to 150,000 clones, 79% occurring once. The sequencing sample was made of PBMCs. These receptors came from a woman aged 40-49 years in good health and CMV-seropositive.

The chain has TRBV5-6 and TRBJ2-5; TRBD1 is a possible D gene (5 bases). Germline loops: CDR1 SGHDT, CDR2 YYEEEE. The CDR3 runs to 16 residues. The germline V and J ends were trimmed by 2 bases and 5 bases, with 19 bases remaining between them. DNA of the CDR3: TGTGCCAGCAGCTTTCCACAACACAGGACCGGTGAGACCCAGTACTTC. Amino acid sequence: CASSFPQHRTGETQYF.

The rearrangement links TRBV9 to TRBJ1-1, with TRBD1 matching over 7 bases. This CDR3 is 14 amino acids long. J gave up 1 base and V 2 bases, and 2 bases lay outside the gene matches. Germline V lookup: CDR1 SGDLS, CDR2 YYNGEE. The CDR3: CASSVTGSNTEAFF. The CDR3 nucleotides read TGTGCCAGCAGCGTGACAGGGTCGAACACTGAAGCTTTCTTT.

V gene TRBV12-2 combines with J gene TRBJ1-3; the tabulated D call, TRBD1, remains unverified against the DNA. TRBV12-2 is a recognized pseudogene. The CDR3 runs 15 residues. The CDR3 nucleotides are TGTGCAAGTCGCTTAATGCAGGCGCTGGGAAACACCATATATTTT. Translated: CASRLMQALGNTIYF.

The chain links TRBV2 to TRBJ1-2; D is ambiguous. Germline CDR1 and CDR2: SNHLY and FYNNEI. This CDR3 is 14 amino acids long. Trimming took 0 bases from V and 4 from J, leaving 9 bases between them. The CDR3: CASSEALASYGYTF. CDR3 coding DNA: TGTGCCAGCAGTGAAGCGCTGGCATCCTATGGCTACACCTTC.

V usage is TRBV19 and J usage is TRBJ2-1, with TRBD2 matching over 11 bases. Trimming took 8 bases from V and 0 from J; bases not matched to a gene: 12. The CDR3 has 18 amino acids. Germline V gives CDR1 LNHDA, CDR2 SQIVND (reference sequence). CDR3 nucleotide sequence: TGTGCCAGTGACGGTGGTATAGCGGGGGGGAGCTCCTACAATGAGCAGTTCTTC. Protein: CASDGGIAGGSSYNEQFF. Full variable domain (rest looked up from reference TRBV19 and TRBJ2-1): DGGITQSPKYLFRKEGQNVTLSCEQNLNHDAMYWYRQDPGQGLRLIYYSQIVNDFQKGDIAEGYSVSREKKESFPLTVTSAQKNPTAFYLCASDGGIAGGSSYNEQFFGPGTRLTVL.